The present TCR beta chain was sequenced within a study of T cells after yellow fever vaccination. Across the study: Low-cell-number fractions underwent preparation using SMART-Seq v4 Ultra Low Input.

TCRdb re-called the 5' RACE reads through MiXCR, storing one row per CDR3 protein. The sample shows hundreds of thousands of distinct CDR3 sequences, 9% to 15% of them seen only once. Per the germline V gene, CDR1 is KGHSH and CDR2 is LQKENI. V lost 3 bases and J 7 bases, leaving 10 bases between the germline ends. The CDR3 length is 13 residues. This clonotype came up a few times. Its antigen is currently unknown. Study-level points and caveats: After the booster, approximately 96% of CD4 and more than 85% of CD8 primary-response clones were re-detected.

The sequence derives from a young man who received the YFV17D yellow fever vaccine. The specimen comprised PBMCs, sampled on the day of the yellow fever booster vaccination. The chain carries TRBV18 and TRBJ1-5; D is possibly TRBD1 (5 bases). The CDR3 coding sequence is TGTGCCAGCTCACCCAGGGAAAAGCAGCCCCAGCATTTT. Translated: CASSPREKQPQHF. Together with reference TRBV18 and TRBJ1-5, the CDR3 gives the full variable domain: NAGVMQNPRHLVRRRGQEARLRCSPMKGHSHVYWYRQLPEEGLKFMVYLQKENIIDESGMPKERFSAEFPKEGPSILRIQQVVRGDSAAYFCASSPREKQPQHFGDGTRLSIL.